This TCR beta chain was captured in a study of blood T cells in healthy people across ages (dated by TCRdb to between 2014 and 2016). Notes on the research overall: In model experiments, template switching captured roughly one uniquely barcoded TCR beta cDNA molecule for every two T cells. Using deep sequencing normalized with unique cDNA molecular identifiers, the study measured how TCR beta repertoire diversity changes with age. The donors were split into four age groups: young (average 16 years), middle-aged (about 40), aged (over 55) and long-lived (approximately 80). To avoid experimental bias, donors of different ages were distributed randomly across sequencing lanes. Using the same blood draw, the study looked at two additional independent replicas of 1 million unique cDNA reads for two donors, one aged 18 to 30 and the other aged 80 or older.

Germline trimming: 5 bases from V, 10 bases from J; junction bases outside gene matches: 10. Including the terminal cysteine and phenylalanine, the CDR3 comprises 15 residues. The DNA shown is the 45-base CDR3, in frame from base 1. The germline V gene specifies SGHTA as CDR1 and FQGNSA as CDR2. Broad study findings and their caveats: Compared with the aged group, more naive CD4+ T cells, fewer expanded clones and increased TCR diversity were shown by the long-lived group, suggesting age selection. Estimates of total diversity based on one million sequenced T cells were regarded as lower bounds and as underestimates. Bulk unsorted PBMC profiling prevented conclusive comparison of naive and antigen-experienced compartments. There was a strong correlation between observed TCR beta diversity and the percentage of naive T cells measured by flow cytometry. The CMV infection status of donors was not known, potentially confounding age-related changes in expanded clonotypes. Observed TCR beta diversity per million T cells fell roughly linearly with age, and a significant reduction was already apparent by age around 40.

This clonotype was counted ten times or more. Its antigen target is currently unknown. No base quality information exists; no much larger clone differs at one position. Receptors were amplified or captured by 5' RACE. TCRdb names Illumina HiSeq 2500 as the instrument used. The second PCR ran for roughly 7 to 11 cycles and used a J-beta primer mix along with a sample-barcoded 5' primer. A unique molecular identifier was introduced onto each TCR beta cDNA molecule by a template-switch 5' adaptor carrying 12 random nucleotides. Each sample yielded at least 2.5 million CDR3-containing paired-end reads. The Mint cDNA synthesis kit, primed by a TRBC-specific oligonucleotide, was used to synthesize first-strand cDNA from all RNA. All cDNA was treated with uracil-DNA glycosylase and then went through a first 18-cycle PCR with the universal primers M1SS and BC2_uni_R. Per the original workflow: Each sample was normalized by randomly selecting 1 million high-quality reads, each carrying a distinct molecular identifier. Instead of being binned into consensus sequences, reads that shared molecular identifiers were thrown out. MiTCR, with a Q25 quality threshold and the strictest error-elimination algorithm, was used for CDR3 identification, clonotype clustering and error correction. A nonparametric unseen species model using Euler transformation provided a lower-bound estimate of total TCR beta diversity. TCRdb reanalyzed the raw reads on its own, using fastp at Q25 for trimming and MiXCR for clone calling, and kept in-frame beta chains. Rows are combined by CDR3 protein, so each entry shows the most common genes and DNA. For this entry, the V and J calls and clone size follow TCRdb and not the study's own pipeline. The sample includes hundreds of thousands of distinct CDR3 sequences, with less than 35% observed a single time. The ten biggest clones cover roughly a sixth of the sample.

The approximately 40 donors, aged about 6 to 100 years, were systemically healthy Caucasian individuals from Russia. Each donor gave 8 to 10 milliliters of peripheral blood, drawn into EDTA-treated Vacutainer tubes. Ficoll-Paque density-gradient centrifugation was used to isolate PBMCs, with at least 7 million per sample. Total RNA was extracted from PBMCs with Trizol reagent, with at least 5.5 micrograms obtained per sample. The percentages of naive CD45RAhigh/CD27high T cells were determined by flow cytometry on a PBMC aliquot from every donor. Sequencing used blood. Here the chain combines TRBV7-2 and TRBJ2-1; 11 central bases correspond to TRBD2. This TCR came from a woman older than 75 in good health. This receptor carries the CDR3 CASSRNSGGAWEQFF. The bases read TGTGCCAGCAGCCGTAATAGCGGGGGGGCCTGGGAGCAGTTCTTC.